These 27 T cell receptor beta chains came from one sample sequenced in a study of blood T cell repertoires in COVID-19. Assay: immunoSEQ multiplex PCR; the TCRdb copy retains only in-frame clones and omits some. The data hold 320,000 or so clones, with roughly 90% observed a single time. The sequenced sample consisted of PBMCs or T cells enriched from blood (not recorded which). These receptors originate from a woman aged 25 to 39 who had recovered from COVID-19.

A remark on this clone: The junction differs from germline at one of its ends, possibly a read error. This chain links TRBV18 with TRBJ1-6; the D gene is possibly TRBD1 (5 bases). This CDR3 comprises 15 residues. Looked up from germline, CDR1 is KGHSH and CDR2 is LQKENI. This CDR3 reads CASSPQQGFNSPLRF. CDR3 bases: TGTGCCAGCTCACCACAGCAGGGCTTTAATTCACCCCTCCGCTTT.

This clone was seen only once. J is TRBJ2-7 and V is TRBV7-6; 12 positions match TRBD1. J gave up 4 bases and V 3 bases, and 4 bases lay outside the gene matches. The length of the CDR3 is 15 residues. The germline V gene has CDR1 SGHVS and CDR2 FNYEAQ. As DNA, the CDR3 is TGTGCCAGCAGCTTGGCGGGACAGGGGGCTTACGAGCAGTACTTC. This codes for CASSLAGQGAYEQYF.

The chain combines TRBV28 with TRBJ2-6; D is possibly TRBD1 (5 bases). CDR1 is MDHEN, CDR2 SYDVKM, per germline. The V end was cut by 4 bases, the J end by 0 bases, with 13 bases between. This CDR3 contains 17 residues. For the CDR3, the DNA is TGTGCCAGCAGTTGGGGCGGTGAAAACTCTGGGGCCAACGTCCTGACTTTC. It translates to CASSWGGENSGANVLTF.

The V and J genes are TRBV10-1 and TRBJ1-1; 8 bases agree with TRBD1. Germline CDR1 WNHNN, CDR2 SYGVQD (reference sequence). CDR3 length: 16 amino acids. Unmatched junction bases numbered 3, after V lost 0 bases and J lost 0 bases. CDR3 protein: CASSESGRGLNTEAFF. CDR3 nucleotide sequence: TGCGCCAGCAGTGAGTCTGGCAGGGGGCTGAACACTGAAGCTTTCTTT.

The J gene is TRBJ1-1, the V gene TRBV10-1; unclear D gene. The CDR3 covers 15 residues. Germline loops: CDR1 WNHNN, CDR2 SYGVQD (reference sequence). Trimming took 0 bases from V and 5 from J, leaving 13 bases between them. For the CDR3, the DNA is TGCGCCAGCAGTGAGTCCTGGGCGGGAAGGACTGAAGCTTTCTTT. Translating gives CASSESWAGRTEAFF.

The rearrangement uses TRBV5-1 and TRBJ1-3, with a weak D call TRBD1 (5 bases). This CDR3 is built from 16 residues. V lost 5 bases, J lost 0 bases, and 15 bases lay in between. Per germline, CDR1 SGHRS and CDR2 YFSETQ. As DNA, the CDR3 is TGCGCCAGCAGGGAGGGACGGAGCCTCTCTGGAAACACCATATATTTT. It yields the protein CASREGRSLSGNTIYF.

The chain is built from TRBV7-2 and TRBJ2-1, with D perhaps TRBD2 (7 bases). CDR1 is SGHTA, CDR2 FQGNSA, per germline. This CDR3 spans 15 amino acids. Deletions cut 6 bases from V and 6 bases from J, with 18 bases between. The CDR3 nucleotides are TGTGCCAGCAGGGAGCCTGGGGGGGCACCCAATGAGCAGTTCTTC. It encodes CASREPGGAPNEQFF.

This rearrangement joins TRBV19 to TRBJ2-2; weak D call: TRBD2 (6 bases). The CDR3 is 15 amino acids. Germline CDR1 LNHDA, CDR2 SQIVND (reference sequence). V was cut by 6 bases and J by 1 base, with 12 bases left in between. The CDR3 spells CASSSLARNTGELFF. Written as DNA, the CDR3 is TGTGCCAGTAGCTCGCTAGCGCGGAACACCGGGGAGCTGTTTTTT.

The chain carries TRBV28 and TRBJ2-3; 15 positions match TRBD2. The germline gives CDR1 MDHEN, CDR2 SYDVKM. This CDR3 region has 19 residues. Unmatched junction bases numbered 13, after V lost 5 bases and J lost 4 bases. The CDR3 DNA reads as TGTGCCAGCAGTATCGGACTAGCGGGGGGGCCAGCTGTGTCAGATACGCAGTATTTT. Encoded protein: CASSIGLAGGPAVSDTQYF.

The chain uses TRBV3-1 (or the pseudogene TRBV3-2) and TRBJ1-3; TRBD1 matches 8 bases. Per germline, CDR1 LGHDT and CDR2 YNNKEL (reference sequence). The V gene end was trimmed by 4 bases and the J gene end by 0 bases; junction bases not matched to a gene: 11. The CDR3 totals 18 residues. CDR3 in amino acids: CASSRMPGTGYSGNTIYF. CDR3 bases: TGTGCCAGCAGCCGTATGCCCGGGACAGGCTACTCTGGAAACACCATATATTTT.

The J gene is TRBJ2-2, the V gene TRBV19; D is undetermined. Germline CDR1 is LNHDA and CDR2 is SQIVND (reference sequence). This CDR3 has 15 residues. Trimming removed 5 bases from V and 5 bases from J, with 15 bases in between. The CDR3 reads CASSATVSVTGELFF. CDR3 nucleotide sequence: TGTGCCAGTAGTGCCACGGTTAGTGTAACCGGGGAGCTGTTTTTT.

V and J are TRBV5-1 and TRBJ2-5; 11 nucleotides match TRBD1. The CDR3 contains 12 residues. The V and J ends lost 4 bases and 9 bases, in that order; junction bases with no gene match: 2. Germline values: CDR1 SGHRS, CDR2 YFSETQ. The DNA for the CDR3 is TGCGCCAGCAGCGGGGGACAGGGGGCCCAGTACTTC. This gives the protein CASSGGQGAQYF.

The CDR3 region is CASSIQGEDTQYF. DNA for the CDR3: TGTGCCAGCAGCATACAGGGTGAGGATACGCAGTATTTT. This chain joins TRBV5-5 and TRBJ2-3; D is possibly TRBD1 (6 bases). Germline CDR1 is SGHKS and CDR2 is YYEKEE (reference sequence). The CDR3 loop spans 13 amino acids. V lost 4 bases, J lost 6 bases, and 12 bases lay in between.

V usage is TRBV7-2 and J usage is TRBJ2-7, with D possibly TRBD1 on 5 matching bases. Trimming stripped 1 base from V and 0 bases from J, with 19 bases between. Germline V CDR1 and CDR2: SGHTA, FQGNSA. This CDR3 is 18 amino acids long. The CDR3 region has the DNA TGTGCCAGCAGCTTAGAGGGGATTGAAGGGATGAGCTCCTACGAGCAGTACTTC. Its translation: CASSLEGIEGMSSYEQYF.

This chain connects TRBV4-1 to TRBJ1-1, with D possibly being TRBD1 (6 bases). V was trimmed by 4 bases and J by 0 bases, leaving 18 bases between them. Germline V gene lookup returns CDR1 MGHRA and CDR2 YSYEKL. The CDR3 runs to 17 residues. Here the CDR3 DNA reads TGCGCCAGCAGCCTCTTGGCACAGGGAATCATGAACACTGAAGCTTTCTTT. It encodes CASSLLAQGIMNTEAFF.

CDR3 bases: TGTGCCAGCCACTCTAGCGGTAGCACAGATACGCAGTATTTT. This encodes CASHSSGSTDTQYF. The rearrangement joins TRBV5-4 to TRBJ2-3, with 7 bases matching TRBD2. J lost 0 bases, V lost 7 bases, and 5 bases had no gene match. Looked up from germline, CDR1 is SGHNT and CDR2 is YYREEE (reference sequence). CDR3 length: 14 residues.

This clone has just a few counts. This chain uses TRBV4-1 with TRBJ2-7; 9 bases line up with TRBD2. V shed 0 bases and J 0 bases; nucleotides not matched to a gene: 9. The CDR3 sequence is 18 residues long. Per the germline V gene, CDR1 is MGHRA and CDR2 is YSYEKL. The CDR3 protein is CASSQESGGTTLSYEQYF. CDR3 nucleotides: TGCGCCAGCAGCCAAGAGAGCGGGGGGACTACCCTCTCCTACGAGCAGTACTTC.

This clone was recorded once. V is TRBV7-2 and J is TRBJ1-5, with 8 positions matching TRBD1. Germline assignment: CDR1 SGHTA and CDR2 FQGNSA. Germline trimming cut 6 bases from V and 1 base from J; bases unmatched to any gene: 11. The CDR3 covers 17 residues. The CDR3 spells CASSKTGVGGSNQPQHF. CDR3 nucleotides: TGTGCCAGCAGTAAGACAGGGGTCGGAGGAAGCAATCAGCCCCAGCATTTT.

The chain combines TRBV7-7 with TRBJ1-1; 8 bases line up with TRBD1. The CDR3 totals 15 residues. Per the germline V gene, CDR1 is SSHAT and CDR2 is FNYEAQ (reference sequence). With V trimmed by 4 bases and J by 8 bases, 12 bases remained unmatched. CDR3 loop: CASSSFGQGGLEAFF. The DNA of the CDR3 is TGTGCCAGCAGCTCATTTGGACAGGGAGGGCTCGAAGCTTTCTTT.

The CDR3 is CSAGTSGSYEQYF. The CDR3 bases are TGCAGCGCCGGGACTAGCGGGTCCTACGAGCAGTACTTC. This chain uses TRBV29-1 with TRBJ2-7; TRBD2 agrees at 12 bases. This CDR3 contains 13 residues. Germline V gene data show CDR1 as SQVTM and CDR2 as ANQGSEA. The V and J ends lost 7 bases and 1 base, in that order; junction bases with no gene match: 2.

The chain combines TRBV28 with TRBJ2-3; no clear D. Per germline, CDR1 MDHEN and CDR2 SYDVKM. Trimming cost V 1 base and J 10 bases, with 6 bases left between them. This CDR3 has 11 residues. CDR3 nucleotide sequence: TGTGCCAGCAGTTTATCAGTGGCGCAGTATTTT. Translating gives CASSLSVAQYF.

CDR3 sequence: CASSQETGLTNEKLFF. CDR3 coding DNA: TGCGCCAGCAGCCAAGAGACAGGGCTAACTAATGAAAAACTGTTTTTT. V is TRBV4-3 and J is TRBJ1-4; 7 nucleotides agree with TRBD1. V lost 0 bases, J lost 1 base, and 2 bases stayed unmatched. The CDR3 is 16 residues long. Germline-derived CDR1 and CDR2 are LGHNA and YSLEER.

The chain uses TRBV9 and TRBJ2-7, with D uncertain. This CDR3 has 12 amino acids. Germline CDR1 reads SGDLS; CDR2 reads YYNGEE. Trimming stripped 5 bases from V and 7 bases from J, with 13 bases between. The chain's CDR3 is CASSTGKEEQYF. CDR3 DNA: TGTGCCAGCAGTACGGGTAAAGAAGAGCAGTACTTC.

This rearrangement joins TRBV7-6 to TRBJ2-5, with 8 bases that match TRBD1. The CDR3 is 13 residues long. The J segment lost 3 bases and the V segment lost 6 bases, leaving 3 bases of the junction unmatched. CDR1 SGHVS and CDR2 FNYEAQ come from the germline V gene. CDR3 sequence reads: CASSRDRKETQYF. The CDR3 coding sequence is TGTGCCAGCAGTCGGGACAGGAAAGAGACCCAGTACTTC.

The gene calls are TRBV11-2 and TRBJ1-5; 7 positions agree with TRBD1. The germline CDR1 and CDR2 sequences are SGHAT and FQNNGV. The trim removed 5 bases at V and 4 bases at J, leaving 11 bases unmatched. CDR3 length equals 16 residues. CDR3 bases: TGTGCCAGCAGCCCTGACGGACAGGCCAGGAATCAGCCCCAGCATTTT. Residues: CASSPDGQARNQPQHF.

Written as DNA, the CDR3 is TGTGCCAGCAGCGGGGACAACAGGGCGTTGGGGACTGAAGCTTTCTTT. It codes for CASSGDNRALGTEAFF. The rearrangement uses TRBV9 and TRBJ1-1, with D perhaps matching TRBD1 (6 bases). In germline, CDR1 is SGDLS, CDR2 YYNGEE. The length of the CDR3 is 16 residues. With 3 bases removed from V and 5 bases from J, the gap between germline ends came to 20 bases.

The CDR3 region has the DNA TGTGCCAGCAGTGAGGGGGGGCCCGGGGGAGAGACCCAGTACTTC. Translating it yields CASSEGGPGGETQYF. The rearrangement uses TRBV6-1 and TRBJ2-5; TRBD2 might be the D (7 bases). CDR3 length equals 15 residues. Germline CDR1 MNHNS, CDR2 SASEGT. V dropped 3 bases and J dropped 4 bases, with 15 bases sitting between them.